Shown below are 19 T cell receptor beta chains from a single sample sequenced in a study of glioma-infiltrating T cells. TCR alpha and beta CDR3 regions were amplified from RNA using iRepertoire nested multiplex PCR. MiXCR was run by TCRdb on the multiplex PCR reads, yielding one entry per CDR3 protein. The data contain about 44,000 distinct CDR3 sequences, 20% to 25% of them seen just once; the ten biggest clones take up around 6.7%. What was sequenced was glioma tissue, nonneoplastic brain tissue, or PBMCs (not recorded which). Receptor source: a human donor with low-grade glioma or glioblastoma, undergoing nonglioma brain surgery, or in good health (not recorded which).

This clonotype was seen ten or more times. CDR3 nucleotide sequence: TGTGCCAGCAGTGACTTCCCCGGGGAGACCCAGTACTTC. This sequence encodes CASSDFPGETQYF. J is TRBJ2-5 and V is TRBV6-4; D unresolved. The CDR3 covers 13 residues. Germline V gives CDR1 MRHNA, CDR2 SNTAGT. Trimming took 1 base from V and 5 from J, leaving 8 bases between them.

The chain uses TRBV5-5 and TRBJ1-5; TRBD1 matches at 7 bases. In germline, CDR1 is SGHKS, CDR2 YYEKEE (reference sequence). With 4 bases clipped from V and 4 bases from J, the junction kept 5 bases outside the gene matches. The CDR3 has 14 residues. The CDR3 DNA reads as TGTGCCAGCAGCCCGACGGGACAGAATCAGCCCCAGCATTTT. Residues: CASSPTGQNQPQHF.

This clonotype was counted ten times or more. The V call is TRBV28, the J call TRBJ2-1, with 10 bases identical to TRBD2. The CDR3 has 14 amino acids. In germline, CDR1 is MDHEN, CDR2 SYDVKM. Trimming cost V 4 bases and J 9 bases; bases outside gene matches: 6. The CDR3 is CASSSGLADSEQFF. CDR3 nucleotide sequence: TGTGCCAGCAGTTCCGGACTAGCGGATAGTGAGCAGTTCTTC.

This clonotype has ten or more counts. This chain uses TRBV7-2 with TRBJ2-3; TRBD2 aligns across 15 bases. The V segment lost 5 bases and the J segment 6 bases; nucleotides outside the gene matches: 9. The CDR3 is made up of 17 amino acids. CDR1 is SGHTA and CDR2 is FQGNSA in the germline V gene. CDR3 sequence reads: CASSPPGLAGGRDTQYF. DNA for the CDR3: TGTGCCAGCAGCCCGCCGGGACTAGCGGGAGGCCGGGATACGCAGTATTTT.

Regarding this clonotype: This could be a read error, since a much larger clone is one nucleotide away. This chain joins TRBV24-1 and TRBJ2-3; either TRBD1 or TRBD2 may fit D (5 bases each). The CDR3 has 17 amino acids. From germline, CDR1 is KGHDR and CDR2 SFDVKD. CDR3 coding DNA: TGTGCCTCCAGTGATTTCCGGGACGGCGATTCGGCAGATACGCAGTATTTT. Protein sequence: CASSDFRDGDSADTQYF.

In this sample, this clonotype turned up many times. The chain uses TRBV28 and TRBJ2-2; D ambiguous. Trimming stripped 4 bases from V and 6 bases from J, with 12 bases between. The CDR3 is 14 amino acids. Germline values: CDR1 MDHEN, CDR2 SYDVKM. The CDR3 sequence: CASSSRLDPGELFF. The CDR3 DNA is TGTGCCAGCAGTTCCCGTCTGGACCCCGGGGAGCTGTTTTTT.

This clonotype appeared many times. The chain recombines TRBV7-2 with TRBJ1-1; D is unclear. CDR3 length: 13 residues. Trimming stripped 1 base from V and 1 base from J, with 4 bases between. Per the germline V gene, CDR1 is SGHTA and CDR2 is FQGNSA. The CDR3 sequence is CASSLGRNTEAFF. The CDR3, as DNA: TGTGCCAGCAGCTTAGGTAGGAACACTGAAGCTTTCTTT.

This chain joins TRBV29-1 and TRBJ2-1; 12 bases align to TRBD2. J was trimmed by 0 bases and V by 1 base; bases with no gene match: 4. Germline CDR1 is SQVTM and CDR2 is ANQGSEA. CDR3 length: 17 residues. The DNA for the CDR3 is TGCAGCGTTGAAGGGACTAGCGGGGCCAGCTCCTACAATGAGCAGTTCTTC. Translation gives CSVEGTSGASSYNEQFF.

In its sample, this clonotype was seen many times. The chain employs TRBV28 and TRBJ2-7; 9 bases match TRBD1. Germline V CDR1 and CDR2: MDHEN, SYDVKM. The CDR3 covers 15 residues. V trimming: 6 bases; J trimming: 3 bases; junction bases outside the gene matches: 9. CDR3 nucleotides: TGTGCCAGCAGCCCCGGGACAGGGATCGTCTACGAGCAGTACTTC. It translates to CASSPGTGIVYEQYF.

A word on this clonotype: One junction end does not reproduce the germline sequence, and a read error may be involved. This chain uses TRBV7-3 with TRBJ1-3, with D maybe TRBD1 (5 bases). This CDR3 has 17 amino acids. Germline lookup yields CDR1 SGHTA and CDR2 FQGTGA. The CDR3: CASILTGRTSSGNTIYF. The DNA of the CDR3 is TGTGCCAGCATCTTAACAGGACGGACGAGCTCTGGAAACACCATATATTTT.

This clonotype was counted only a few times. A much larger clone differs from this one at a single base, so this may be a read error. The rearrangement joins TRBV20-1 to TRBJ1-2; D is unresolved. The germline gives CDR1 DFQATT, CDR2 SNEGSKA (reference sequence). V lost 8 bases and J 2 bases, leaving 18 bases between the germline ends. The CDR3 length is 14 residues. The CDR3 spells CSTTVSPGNYGYTF. The CDR3 bases are TGCAGTACTACAGTGAGCCCCGGGAACTATGGCTACACCTTC.

Of note for this clonotype: Given a much more abundant clone one base away, this may be a read error. The CDR3 end shows no conserved phenylalanine or tryptophan, and so a read error is likely. This chain links TRBV27 with TRBJ2-7, with D unclear. The CDR3 length is 11 residues. Germline V gene data show CDR1 as MNHEY and CDR2 as SMNVEV (reference sequence). The germline V and J ends were trimmed by 5 bases and 5 bases, with 7 bases remaining between them. CDR3 sequence reads: CASSTLDEQYL. Here the CDR3 DNA reads TGTGCCAGCAGTACTCTTGACGAGCAGTACCTC.

This clonotype was counted only a few times. This rearrangement joins TRBV5-5 to TRBJ2-3; 9 bases match TRBD1. CDR1 and CDR2 from the germline V gene are SGHKS and YYEKEE (reference sequence). CDR3 length: 14 amino acids. After removal of 3 bases from V and 2 bases from J, the junction contained 1 base not matched to a gene. The CDR3 loop is CASSWTGATDTQYF. CDR3 nucleotide sequence: TGTGCCAGCAGCTGGACAGGGGCCACAGATACGCAGTATTTT.

This clonotype was recorded at least ten times. V usage is TRBV3-1 and J usage is TRBJ1-2; D ambiguous. This CDR3 spans 12 amino acids. From germline, CDR1 is LGHDT and CDR2 YNNKEL (reference sequence). V was cut by 1 base and J by 8 bases, with 8 bases left in between. The CDR3 region is CASSQGDTGYTF. The DNA of the CDR3 is TGTGCCAGCAGCCAAGGAGACACAGGCTACACCTTC.

In this sample, this clonotype turned up once. This chain connects TRBV6-1 to TRBJ2-1, with 9 bases fitting TRBD2. Trimming cost V 1 base and J 13 bases; bases outside gene matches: 11. Germline V gene data show CDR1 as MNHNS and CDR2 as SASEGT. The CDR3 sequence is 15 residues long. The CDR3 DNA reads as TGTGCCAGCAGTGAAGGGGAAAGCGGGGGGCGGGGTCAGTTCTTC. Its protein product is CASSEGESGGRGQFF.

This clonotype was picked up many times. V usage is TRBV4-1 and J usage is TRBJ1-2; 9 bases are shared with TRBD1. The ends lost 1 base at V and 2 bases at J; junction bases unmatched: 5. This CDR3 spans 16 amino acids. Germline lookup yields CDR1 MGHRA and CDR2 YSYEKL. The chain's CDR3 is CASSQVLTGGNYGYTF. DNA for the CDR3: TGCGCCAGCAGCCAAGTTCTAACAGGGGGCAACTATGGCTACACCTTC.

Of note for this clonotype: The CDR3 carries no conserved terminal phenylalanine or tryptophan, so it likely arises from a read error. Because the CDR3's place on the DNA is in doubt, the DNA is left out and the CDR3 is given as listed by TCRdb. CDR3 in amino acids: CASRDSSGTGDYYGYAL. This chain links TRBV28 with TRBJ1-2; TRBD1 was called by the table and not checked on the DNA. The CDR3 has 17 amino acids, counting both end residues. Germline values: CDR1 MDHEN, CDR2 SYDVKM.

V and J are TRBV7-9 and TRBJ2-3; the D is unclear. The germline gives CDR1 SEHNR, CDR2 FQNEAQ (reference sequence). The CDR3 sequence is 14 residues long. The ends were cut back, 1 base at V and 6 bases at J, with 11 bases in the middle. CDR3 in amino acids: CASSLVDLEDTQYF. For the CDR3, the DNA is TGTGCCAGCAGCTTAGTAGACCTCGAGGATACGCAGTATTTT.

V usage is TRBV28 and J usage is TRBJ2-7; 9 bases match TRBD2. Trimming at V came to 2 bases and at J to 4 bases, leaving 6 bases not matched to a gene. Germline V gives CDR1 MDHEN, CDR2 SYDVKM. This CDR3 contains 15 residues. The CDR3 DNA reads as TGTGCCAGCAGTTTAGCAGCGGGAGGAGCATACGAGCAGTACTTC. Translated: CASSLAAGGAYEQYF. Filled out from reference TRBV28 and TRBJ2-7, the complete variable domain reads DVKVTQSSRYLVKRTGEKVFLECVQDMDHENMFWYRQDPGLGLRLIYFSYDVKMKEKGDIPEGYSVSREKKERFSLILESASTNQTSMYLCASSLAAGGAYEQYFGPGTRLTVT.